Listed below are T cell receptor beta chains from one sample, sequenced in a study of cytomegalovirus exposure and HLA in healthy donors. The assay was immunoSEQ multiplex PCR, and TCRdb's table has in-frame clones only and misses some. The sample has 150,000 to 200,000 clones; 70% to 85% are singletons. The sequencing sample was made of PBMCs. These receptors came from a woman in her 30s in good health and CMV-seronegative. Both conserved end residues are part of each CDR3. The D gene is left open where the match is weak. Clone size, where shown, is once, few, many, or a class for clones that have expanded.

TRBV30	.	TRBJ2-7	.	CAWSVKAGYEQYF	TGTGCCTGGAGTGTAAAAGCCGGGTACGAGCAGTACTTC
TRBV28	.	TRBJ1-2	TRBD1	CASSGQGMLYGYTF	TGTGCCAGCAGTGGACAGGGCATGCTTTATGGCTACACCTTC
TRBV12-5	.	TRBJ1-2	.	CASGLSPGSLYGYTF	TGTGCTAGTGGTTTGTCCCCCGGGTCCCTCTATGGCTACACCTTC
TRBV5-1	few	TRBJ2-5	TRBD2	CASSQGPMGLADQETQYF	TGCGCCAGCAGCCAGGGGCCAATGGGACTAGCGGACCAAGAGACCCAGTACTTC
TRBV27	.	TRBJ1-5	TRBD1	CASSLMTGVQPQHF	TGTGCCAGCAGTTTAATGACAGGGGTTCAGCCCCAGCATTTT
TRBV30	once	TRBJ2-7	TRBD1	CAWRQGLSYEQYF	TGTGCCTGGAGACAGGGGCTTTCCTACGAGCAGTACTTC
TRBV5-4	.	TRBJ1-2	TRBD1	CASSLGQGNYGYTF	TGTGCCAGCAGCTTGGGACAGGGAAACTATGGCTACACCTTC
TRBV9	.	TRBJ1-2	TRBD1	CASSVATGGQGIGYGYTF	TGTGCCAGCAGCGTAGCTACGGGGGGACAGGGGATCGGCTATGGCTACACCTTC
TRBV4-1	few	TRBJ1-2	TRBD1	CASSHRTGSFYGYTF	TGCGCCAGCAGCCACCGGACAGGTTCTTTCTATGGCTACACCTTC
TRBV6-6	.	TRBJ2-3	.	CASLTAGRGTDTQYF	TGTGCCAGCTTAACGGCGGGGCGCGGCACAGATACGCAGTATTTT
TRBV5-6	.	TRBJ1-1	.	CASSLGAGMNTEAFF	TGTGCCAGCAGCTTGGGGGCGGGGATGAACACTGAAGCTTTCTTT
TRBV19	few	TRBJ2-6	TRBD1	CASSWTGFGANVLTF	TGTGCCAGTAGCTGGACAGGGTTTGGGGCCAACGTCCTGACTTTC
TRBV6-1	.	TRBJ1-2	TRBD1	CASSDTGTGAHKVYGYTF	TGTGCCAGCAGTGACACCGGGACAGGGGCCCATAAGGTCTATGGCTACACCTTC
TRBV7-2	once	TRBJ2-7	TRBD2	CASSFTGTSGSFIYEQYF	TGTGCCAGCAGCTTTACCGGGACTAGCGGGAGTTTTATCTACGAGCAGTACTTC
TRBV6-5	.	TRBJ2-7	TRBD1	CASSLHPGTGANEQYF	TGTGCCAGCAGTTTACACCCCGGGACAGGGGCCAACGAGCAGTACTTC
TRBV21-1	.	TRBJ1-1	.	CATHGVPEAFF	TGTGCCACCCACGGGGTTCCTGAAGCTTTCTTT
TRBV4-2	.	TRBJ1-1	TRBD1	CASSGGQGARNTEAFF	TGTGCCAGCAGCGGAGGACAGGGGGCAAGGAACACTGAAGCTTTCTTT
TRBV7-3	.	TRBJ2-1	TRBD2	CASTSTRGLAEYNEQFF	TGTGCCAGCACCTCGACGAGAGGGCTAGCGGAATACAATGAGCAGTTCTTC
TRBV11-2	few	TRBJ1-6	.	CASSFGGGMNSPLHF	TGTGCCAGCAGTTTTGGGGGGGGGATGAATTCACCCCTCCACTTT
TRBV6-1	.	TRBJ1-1	TRBD1	CASRPDRGSFF	TGTGCCAGCAGGCCAGACAGGGGATCTTTCTTT
TRBV11-1	.	TRBJ2-5	.	CASSSDQETQYF	TGTGCCAGCAGCTCCGACCAAGAGACCCAGTACTTC
TRBV27	once	TRBJ2-7	TRBD1	CASSLGQGAYEQYF	TGTGCCAGCAGTTTAGGCCAGGGGGCCTACGAGCAGTACTTC
TRBV28	.	TRBJ2-3	.	CASSLTPRRNTQYF	TGTGCCAGCAGTTTAACCCCTAGACGAAATACGCAGTATTTT